This T cell receptor (beta chain) was observed in a study of blood T cell repertoires in COVID-19. The overall study: The samples span acute and convalescent COVID-19 from the United States, Italy and Spain. The analysed material was cDNA or gDNA that came from T cells, B-cell-depleted T cells, or PBMCs.

This clone was counted a single time. Seattle patients were enrolled while actively infected and followed longitudinally. Germline CDR1 is MNHNY and CDR2 is SVGAGI (reference sequence). CDR3 length: 16 residues. V was pared by 2 bases and J by 2 bases, with 13 bases between. Original processing methods: Reference gene primer amplification gave estimated nucleated cell counts. Measured with immunoSEQ multiplex PCR; TCRdb has only the in-frame clones, and not every one. The DNA gave D and trimming, while V, J and clone size come from that table. This sample has around 190,000 clones, with more than 75% found just once.

The chain recombines TRBV6-6 with TRBJ1-5; perhaps TRBD1 as D (6 bases). The receptor's source is a woman in her thirties or forties with COVID-19, enrolled during active disease. Sequences were obtained from peripheral blood. CDR3 in amino acids: CASSYTQGAGNQPQHF. Here the CDR3 DNA reads TGTGCCAGCAGTTACACACAGGGTGCGGGCAATCAGCCCCAGCATTTT.